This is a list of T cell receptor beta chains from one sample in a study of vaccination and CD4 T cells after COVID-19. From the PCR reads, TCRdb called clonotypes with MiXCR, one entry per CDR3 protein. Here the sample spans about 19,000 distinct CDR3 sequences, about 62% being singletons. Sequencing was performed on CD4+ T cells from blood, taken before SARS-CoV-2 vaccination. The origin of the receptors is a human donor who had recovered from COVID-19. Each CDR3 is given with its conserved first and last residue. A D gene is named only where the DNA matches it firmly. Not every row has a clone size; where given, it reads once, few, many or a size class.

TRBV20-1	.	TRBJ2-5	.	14	CSARVGGDQETQYF	TGCAGTGCTAGAGTAGGGGGGGATCAAGAGACCCAGTACTTC
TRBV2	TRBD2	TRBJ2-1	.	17	CASSEARWAGVFNEQFF	TGTGCCAGCAGTGAAGCGCGGTGGGCGGGAGTCTTCAATGAGCAGTTCTTC
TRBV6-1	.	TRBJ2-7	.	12	CASSETVYEQYF	TGTGCCAGCAGTGAAACAGTCTACGAGCAGTACTTC
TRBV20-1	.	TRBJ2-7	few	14	CSAPASGGSYEQYF	TGCAGTGCCCCCGCGAGCGGAGGTTCCTACGAGCAGTACTTC
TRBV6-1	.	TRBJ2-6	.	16	CASRRDQLSGANVLTF	TGTGCCAGCAGGAGGGACCAACTATCTGGGGCCAACGTCCTGACTTTC
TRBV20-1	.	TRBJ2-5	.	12	CSARGRQETQYF	TGCAGTGCTAGAGGGCGACAAGAGACCCAGTACTTC
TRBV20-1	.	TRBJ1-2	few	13	CSARSAWASGYTF	TGCAGTGCTCGTTCCGCTTGGGCCTCTGGCTACACCTTC
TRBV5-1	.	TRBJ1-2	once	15	CASSPEASEYYGYTF	TGCGCCAGCAGCCCGGAAGCCTCCGAGTACTATGGCTACACCTTC
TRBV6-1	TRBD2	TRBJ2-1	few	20	CASRAPPGLAGPAHYNEQFF	TGTGCCAGCAGAGCTCCTCCGGGACTAGCGGGCCCAGCCCACTACAATGAGCAGTTCTTC
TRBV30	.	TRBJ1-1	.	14	CAWSVLRQNTEAFF	TGTGCCTGGAGTGTACTGAGACAGAACACTGAAGCTTTCTTT
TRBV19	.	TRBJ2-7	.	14	CASSIAGKGYEQYF	TGTGCCAGTAGTATAGCCGGGAAGGGTTACGAGCAGTACTTC
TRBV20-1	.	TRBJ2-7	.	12	CSSRDVSYEQYF	TGCAGTTCCAGGGACGTCTCCTACGAGCAGTACTTC
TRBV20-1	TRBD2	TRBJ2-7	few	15	CSAGLPLADHYEQYF	TGCAGTGCTGGACTCCCACTAGCGGACCACTACGAGCAGTACTTC
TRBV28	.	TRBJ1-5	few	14	CASSRDRNNQPQHF	TGTGCCAGCAGCCGAGACAGGAACAATCAGCCCCAGCATTTT
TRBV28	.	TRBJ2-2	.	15	CASSPGVLRTGELFF	TGTGCCAGCAGTCCCGGGGTGCTGCGGACCGGGGAGCTGTTTTTT
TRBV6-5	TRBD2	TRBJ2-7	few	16	CASSYSPAGEGYEQYF	TGTGCCAGCAGTTATTCCCCAGCGGGAGAGGGTTACGAGCAGTACTTC